The 31 T cell receptor beta chains in this list originate from one sample, sequenced in a study of blood T cells in healthy people across ages. With a J-beta primer mix and a sample-barcoded 5' primer, a second PCR ran about 7 to 11 cycles. TCRdb reanalysed the 5' RACE reads using MiXCR and keeps one entry per CDR3 protein. The sample shows roughly 800,000 distinct CDR3 sequences, 58% of them seen only once. Sequences were obtained from blood. These receptors all come from a man aged 30 to 45 in good health.

V is TRBV4-2 and J is TRBJ1-2, with D possibly being TRBD1 (6 bases). Germline-derived CDR1 and CDR2 are LGHNA and YNFKEQ. This CDR3 has 14 amino acids. V was trimmed by 2 bases and J by 4 bases, leaving 11 bases between them. CDR3: CASSQLGASYGYTF. DNA for the CDR3: TGTGCCAGCAGCCAACTGGGGGCAAGCTATGGCTACACCTTC.

This clonotype was counted only a few times. V gene TRBV7-2 combines with J gene TRBJ2-7; TRBD2 matches at 8 bases. This CDR3 has 15 residues. From germline, CDR1 is SGHTA and CDR2 FQGNSA. V gave up 1 base and J gave up 2 bases; unmatched junction bases: 4. CDR3 nucleotide sequence: TGTGCCAGCAGCTTAGGTAGCGGGAAGACCTACGAGCAGTACTTC. This translates into CASSLGSGKTYEQYF.

This chain joins TRBV20-1 and TRBJ1-6; no definite D call. Germline-derived CDR1 and CDR2 are DFQATT and SNEGSKA (reference sequence). The CDR3 totals 16 residues. The ends were cut back, 6 bases at V and 4 bases at J, with 19 bases in the middle. For the CDR3, the DNA is TGCAGTGCGACGCCGGCCCACAAGCTTTATAATTCACCCCTCCACTTT. It translates to CSATPAHKLYNSPLHF.

The CDR3 sequence is CASSPTSVRETQYF. The CDR3 region has the DNA TGTGCCAGCAGCCCGACTAGCGTTCGAGAGACCCAGTACTTC. The chain is built from TRBV7-2 and TRBJ2-5, with TRBD2 matching 8 bases. Trimming cost V 5 bases and J 4 bases; bases outside gene matches: 6. The length of the CDR3 is 14 residues. Germline assignment: CDR1 SGHTA and CDR2 FQGNSA. The full variable domain, completed using reference TRBV7-2 and TRBJ2-5, is GAGVSQSPSNKVTEKGKDVELRCDPISGHTALYWYRQSLGQGLEFLIYFQGNSAPDKSGLPSDRFSAERTGGSVSTLTIQRTQQEDSAVYLCASSPTSVRETQYFGPGTRLLVL.

V gene TRBV25-1 combines with J gene TRBJ2-7; D is ambiguous. The germline gives CDR1 MGHDK, CDR2 SYGVNS. This CDR3 contains 12 residues. V lost 3 bases and J 1 base, leaving 4 bases between the germline ends. CDR3 DNA: TGTGCCAGCAGTGACCTGTCCTACGAGCAGTACTTC. Protein sequence: CASSDLSYEQYF.

The chain couples TRBV20-1 to TRBJ2-7; D may be TRBD1 or TRBD2 (5 bases each). The germline V and J ends were trimmed by 5 bases and 3 bases, with 11 bases remaining between them. The CDR3 is 12 amino acids. The V gene's germline CDR1 is DFQATT and CDR2 SNEGSKA (reference sequence). This CDR3 reads CSAGDGDYEQYF. CDR3 nucleotides: TGCAGTGCTGGGGACGGAGACTACGAGCAGTACTTC.

J is TRBJ2-3 and V is TRBV7-3; 12 positions match TRBD2. This CDR3 comprises 17 residues. Germline assignment: CDR1 SGHTA and CDR2 FQGTGA. The V and J ends lost 2 bases and 4 bases, in that order; junction bases with no gene match: 7. CDR3 in amino acids: CASSLQTSGSDPDTQYF. CDR3 in DNA: TGTGCCAGCAGCTTACAGACTAGCGGGAGTGATCCAGATACGCAGTATTTT. The variable domain in full, with the rest retrieved from reference TRBV7-3 and TRBJ2-3, is GAGVSQTPSNKVTEKGKYVELRCDPISGHTALYWYRQSLGQGPEFLIYFQGTGAADDSGLPNDRFFAVRPEGSVSTLKIQRTERGDSAVYLCASSLQTSGSDPDTQYFGPGTRLTVL.

This clonotype was seen only once. This chain joins TRBV12-3 or TRBV12-4 and TRBJ1-5; no reliable D call. With 5 bases removed from V and 5 bases from J, the gap between germline ends came to 10 bases. There are 13 residues in the CDR3. CDR3 protein: CASSVRDDQPQHF. DNA of the CDR3: TGTGCCAGCAGTGTAAGAGACGATCAGCCCCAGCATTTT.

J is TRBJ2-4 and V is TRBV12-3 or TRBV12-4; 8 nucleotides line up with TRBD1. The closer fit of TRBJ2-7 to the DNA end suggests the J call may be wrong. This CDR3 is 13 amino acids long. This CDR3 reads CASKETGDYEQYF. The CDR3, as DNA: TGTGCCAGCAAAGAGACAGGGGATTACGAGCAGTACTTC.

J is TRBJ2-1 and V is TRBV7-2, with 11 bases fitting TRBD2. Germline trimming cut 2 bases from V and 9 bases from J; bases unmatched to any gene: 3. There are 14 residues in the CDR3. Germline CDR1 and CDR2: SGHTA and FQGNSA. CDR3 DNA: TGTGCCAGCAGCTTAATGGGGACTAGCGGTGAGCAGTTCTTC. It encodes CASSLMGTSGEQFF. Drawing the rest from reference TRBV7-2 and TRBJ2-1, the complete variable domain is GAGVSQSPSNKVTEKGKDVELRCDPISGHTALYWYRQSLGQGLEFLIYFQGNSAPDKSGLPSDRFSAERTGGSVSTLTIQRTQQEDSAVYLCASSLMGTSGEQFFGPGTRLTVL.

This clonotype has only a few counts. The V call is TRBV7-9, the J call TRBJ1-1, with D unresolved. This CDR3 contains 11 residues. Germline-derived CDR1 and CDR2 are SEHNR and FQNEAQ (reference sequence). V shed 5 bases and J shed 11 bases, with 12 bases lying between them. The DNA of the CDR3 is TGTGCCAGCAGCATACAATACAAGGCTTTCTTT. It specifies CASSIQYKAFF.

This clonotype was observed a few times. The rearrangement links TRBV20-1 to TRBJ2-7, with 14 nucleotides matching TRBD2. CDR3 length: 14 residues. The germline V gene has CDR1 DFQATT and CDR2 SNEGSKA (reference sequence). Trimming cost V 3 bases and J 5 bases; bases outside gene matches: 3. The CDR3 spells CSARGLAGDHEQYF. CDR3 nucleotides: TGCAGTGCTAGGGGACTAGCGGGAGACCACGAGCAGTACTTC.

This clonotype was seen a few times. The gene calls are TRBV4-3 and TRBJ2-7, with 7 bases fitting TRBD1. Germline V CDR1 and CDR2: LGHNA, YSLEER. V shed 1 base, J shed 5 bases, and the junction held 5 bases outside the gene matches. This CDR3 contains 14 residues. DNA for the CDR3: TGCGCCAGCAGCCAAGGGTACAGGGGCGACGAGCAGTACTTC. This translates into CASSQGYRGDEQYF.

This clonotype was detected a few times. A read error may account for a junction end that differs from germline. The rearrangement uses TRBV7-8 and TRBJ2-3; D may be TRBD2 (7 bases). The length of the CDR3 is 14 residues. Germline assignment: CDR1 SGHVS and CDR2 FQNEAQ. The CDR3: CANSLGGRTDTQYF. DNA of the CDR3: TGTGCCAACAGCTTGGGGGGGCGCACAGATACGCAGTATTTT.

This chain joins TRBV14 and TRBJ1-2; D unclear. The V and J ends lost 2 bases and 4 bases respectively, with 8 bases between them. This CDR3 spans 13 amino acids. CDR1 and CDR2 from the germline V gene are SGHDN and FVKESK. CDR3 sequence: CASSQSSRYGYTF. The CDR3 nucleotides read TGTGCCAGCAGCCAATCTTCTCGCTATGGCTACACCTTC.

The rearrangement joins TRBV30 to TRBJ2-3; D unclear. Germline V CDR1 and CDR2: GTSNPN, SVGIG (reference sequence). Trimming took off 2 bases at V and 4 bases at J, with 7 bases between the two ends. The CDR3 extends over 12 amino acids. The DNA of the CDR3 is TGTGCCTGGAGTCTAAGGGCAGATACGCAGTATTTT. It translates to CAWSLRADTQYF.

This rearrangement joins TRBV20-1 to TRBJ2-5; no definite D call. CDR1 DFQATT and CDR2 SNEGSKA come from the germline V gene (reference sequence). The CDR3 totals 13 residues. V was trimmed by 4 bases and J by 5 bases, leaving 14 bases between them. The CDR3 is CSANFMAPETQYF. The CDR3 DNA reads as TGCAGTGCTAACTTCATGGCTCCTGAGACCCAGTACTTC.

The table lists this clonotype with a few counts. The rearrangement uses TRBV6-2 or TRBV6-3 and TRBJ2-5; D is possibly TRBD1 or TRBD2 (5 bases each). This CDR3 spans 12 amino acids. V gave up 10 bases and J gave up 3 bases, with 12 bases separating them. Germline V lookup: CDR1 MNHEY, CDR2 SVGEGT. The CDR3 spells CATRGAEETQYF. The CDR3 DNA is TGTGCCACCCGAGGGGCCGAAGAGACCCAGTACTTC.

The gene calls are TRBV3-1 and TRBJ2-4; 7 bases align to TRBD2. This CDR3 has 15 amino acids. Germline V gene lookup returns CDR1 LGHDT and CDR2 YNNKEL (reference sequence). V dropped 0 bases and J dropped 5; count of bases not matched to a gene: 4. This chain's CDR3 is CASSQDRLAENIQYF. CDR3 DNA: TGTGCCAGCAGCCAAGATAGGCTAGCGGAAAACATTCAGTACTTC.

The chain is built from TRBV7-2 and TRBJ2-7; D ambiguous. Germline V lookup: CDR1 SGHTA, CDR2 FQGNSA. V was cut by 1 base and J by 4 bases, with 14 bases left in between. The CDR3 is 15 amino acids. The CDR3 coding sequence is TGTGCCAGCAGCTTAGGATGGCAATTTGGGTACGAGCAGTACTTC. Encoded protein: CASSLGWQFGYEQYF.

The chain carries TRBV20-1 and TRBJ1-1; D is perhaps TRBD1 (6 bases). CDR1 DFQATT and CDR2 SNEGSKA come from the germline V gene (reference sequence). V lost 5 bases to trimming and J lost 8 bases, with 18 bases between them. This CDR3 is built from 13 residues. The CDR3 loop reads CSAARGAPGEAFF. DNA for the CDR3: TGCAGTGCTGCCAGGGGCGCTCCCGGGGAAGCTTTCTTT.

This chain uses TRBV12-3 or TRBV12-4 with TRBJ2-6; D uncertain. The V end was cut by 6 bases, the J end by 7 bases, with 13 bases between. CDR3 length: 14 residues. CDR3 coding DNA: TGTGCCAGCAGCCTTTCTACGGTCGCCAACGTCCTGACTTTC. It translates to CASSLSTVANVLTF.

This clonotype was detected only a few times. The chain recombines TRBV20-1 with TRBJ2-7; TRBD1 agrees at 7 bases. Germline values: CDR1 DFQATT, CDR2 SNEGSKA (reference sequence). J gave up 1 base and V 0 bases, and 6 bases lay outside the gene matches. The CDR3 loop spans 15 amino acids. The CDR3 loop is CSARDRGTASYEQYF. CDR3 coding DNA: TGCAGTGCTAGAGATAGGGGGACAGCTTCCTACGAGCAGTACTTC.

This clonotype has a handful of counts. The chain recombines TRBV4-2 with TRBJ2-3; 8 bases match TRBD2. Germline V gene lookup returns CDR1 LGHNA and CDR2 YNFKEQ. The CDR3 consists of 16 residues. The junction had 9 bases not matched to a gene; V was cut back by 7 bases and J by 0 bases. The CDR3 nucleotides read TGTGCCAGCACCCTCGATTCTAGCGGGAGCACAGATACGCAGTATTTT. It yields the protein CASTLDSSGSTDTQYF.

The chain joins TRBV4-2 to TRBJ2-3; 7 bases match TRBD2. Per germline, CDR1 LGHNA and CDR2 YNFKEQ. The CDR3 loop spans 16 amino acids. The V gene end was trimmed by 4 bases and the J gene end by 0 bases; junction bases not matched to a gene: 7. In DNA, the CDR3 is TGTGCCAGCAGCCCGAGCTCTAGCGGAAGCACAGATACGCAGTATTTT. Protein sequence: CASSPSSSGSTDTQYF.

The chain uses TRBV4-2 and TRBJ2-7, with D perhaps matching TRBD2 (5 bases). Trimming shortened V by 0 bases and J by 3 bases, and 15 bases separated the two germline ends. Germline V gives CDR1 LGHNA, CDR2 YNFKEQ. The CDR3 spans 16 residues. Written as DNA, the CDR3 is TGTGCCAGCAGCCAAGAAGGCCAGCGGATGAACTACGAGCAGTACTTC. Amino acid sequence: CASSQEGQRMNYEQYF.

This clonotype was counted only a few times. V is TRBV20-1 and J is TRBJ2-7; D gene unclear. The germline V and J ends were trimmed by 7 bases and 0 bases, with 10 bases remaining between them. The V gene's germline CDR1 is DFQATT and CDR2 SNEGSKA (reference sequence). The CDR3 contains 12 residues. CDR3 in DNA: TGCAGTGTGCCCGGGCTCTCCTACGAGCAGTACTTC. Translation: CSVPGLSYEQYF.

The J gene is TRBJ1-1, the V gene TRBV6-2 or TRBV6-3; 7 bases are a match to TRBD1. V shed 6 bases, J shed 4 bases, and the junction held 5 bases outside the gene matches. This CDR3 comprises 13 residues. CDR1 and CDR2 (germline): MNHEY, SVGEGT. The CDR3 loop reads CASRKAGGTEAFF. The CDR3 DNA sequence: TGTGCCAGCAGGAAAGCAGGGGGCACTGAAGCTTTCTTT.

The chain joins TRBV7-8 to TRBJ2-1, with a tentative D call TRBD2 (6 bases). CDR3 length equals 18 residues. Germline CDR1 is SGHVS and CDR2 is FQNEAQ. V was trimmed by 5 bases and J by 7 bases, leaving 27 bases between them. CDR3 DNA sequence: TGTGCCAGCAGCCGCCGGGGTGGCGGGGCTTCATGGGGGAATGAGCAGTTCTTC. Translation: CASSRRGGGASWGNEQFF.

V and J are TRBV2 and TRBJ2-5; possible D gene TRBD2, 5 bases. The germline V gene has CDR1 SNHLY and CDR2 FYNNEI. Trimming took 0 bases from V and 3 from J, leaving 14 bases between them. This CDR3 comprises 16 residues. The CDR3 coding sequence is TGTGCCAGCAGTGAAGCGTCCCTCCCCGGGAAAGAGACCCAGTACTTC. It is translated as CASSEASLPGKETQYF. Together with reference TRBV2 and TRBJ2-5, the CDR3 gives the full variable domain: EPEVTQTPSHQVTQMGQEVILRCVPISNHLYFYWYRQILGQKVEFLVSFYNNEISEKSEIFDDQFSVERPDGSNFTLKIRSTKLEDSAMYFCASSEASLPGKETQYFGPGTRLLVL.

The gene calls are TRBV10-3 and TRBJ1-2, with a possible D match to TRBD1 (6 bases). Germline values: CDR1 ENHRY, CDR2 SYGVKD. The CDR3 covers 15 residues. Trimming stripped 3 bases from V and 2 bases from J, with 13 bases between. In DNA form, the CDR3 reads TGTGCCATCAGTGATATCGGGGACACGAACTATGGCTACACCTTC. This codes for CAISDIGDTNYGYTF.